The present T cell receptor beta chain was sequenced within a study of blood T cell repertoires in COVID-19. This CDR3 contains 14 residues. Germline CDR1 is KGHSH and CDR2 is LQKENI. The ends were cut back, 4 bases at V and 1 base at J, with 11 bases in the middle. In the authors' workflow: Amplification from reference gene primers served as the basis for estimated nucleated cell counts. Clones were sequenced by immunoSEQ multiplex PCR, and TCRdb holds only the in-frame ones, with some missing. For V, J and clone size, that table is used; D and trimming come from the DNA. The sample has around 100,000 clones, less than 90% seen once.

The J gene is TRBJ2-7, the V gene TRBV18; maybe TRBD1 (5 bases). The receptor comes from a man aged 30 to 45 in a cohort sampled during active COVID-19. Sequenced material: peripheral blood. The CDR3 is CASSRGLGSYEQYF. CDR3 bases: TGTGCCAGCTCACGGGGCCTGGGGTCCTACGAGCAGTACTTC. Looking up the rest from reference TRBV18 and TRBJ2-7 gives the full variable domain: NAGVMQNPRHLVRRRGQEARLRCSPMKGHSHVYWYRQLPEEGLKFMVYLQKENIIDESGMPKERFSAEFPKEGPSILRIQQVVRGDSAAYFCASSRGLGSYEQYFGPGTRLTVT.